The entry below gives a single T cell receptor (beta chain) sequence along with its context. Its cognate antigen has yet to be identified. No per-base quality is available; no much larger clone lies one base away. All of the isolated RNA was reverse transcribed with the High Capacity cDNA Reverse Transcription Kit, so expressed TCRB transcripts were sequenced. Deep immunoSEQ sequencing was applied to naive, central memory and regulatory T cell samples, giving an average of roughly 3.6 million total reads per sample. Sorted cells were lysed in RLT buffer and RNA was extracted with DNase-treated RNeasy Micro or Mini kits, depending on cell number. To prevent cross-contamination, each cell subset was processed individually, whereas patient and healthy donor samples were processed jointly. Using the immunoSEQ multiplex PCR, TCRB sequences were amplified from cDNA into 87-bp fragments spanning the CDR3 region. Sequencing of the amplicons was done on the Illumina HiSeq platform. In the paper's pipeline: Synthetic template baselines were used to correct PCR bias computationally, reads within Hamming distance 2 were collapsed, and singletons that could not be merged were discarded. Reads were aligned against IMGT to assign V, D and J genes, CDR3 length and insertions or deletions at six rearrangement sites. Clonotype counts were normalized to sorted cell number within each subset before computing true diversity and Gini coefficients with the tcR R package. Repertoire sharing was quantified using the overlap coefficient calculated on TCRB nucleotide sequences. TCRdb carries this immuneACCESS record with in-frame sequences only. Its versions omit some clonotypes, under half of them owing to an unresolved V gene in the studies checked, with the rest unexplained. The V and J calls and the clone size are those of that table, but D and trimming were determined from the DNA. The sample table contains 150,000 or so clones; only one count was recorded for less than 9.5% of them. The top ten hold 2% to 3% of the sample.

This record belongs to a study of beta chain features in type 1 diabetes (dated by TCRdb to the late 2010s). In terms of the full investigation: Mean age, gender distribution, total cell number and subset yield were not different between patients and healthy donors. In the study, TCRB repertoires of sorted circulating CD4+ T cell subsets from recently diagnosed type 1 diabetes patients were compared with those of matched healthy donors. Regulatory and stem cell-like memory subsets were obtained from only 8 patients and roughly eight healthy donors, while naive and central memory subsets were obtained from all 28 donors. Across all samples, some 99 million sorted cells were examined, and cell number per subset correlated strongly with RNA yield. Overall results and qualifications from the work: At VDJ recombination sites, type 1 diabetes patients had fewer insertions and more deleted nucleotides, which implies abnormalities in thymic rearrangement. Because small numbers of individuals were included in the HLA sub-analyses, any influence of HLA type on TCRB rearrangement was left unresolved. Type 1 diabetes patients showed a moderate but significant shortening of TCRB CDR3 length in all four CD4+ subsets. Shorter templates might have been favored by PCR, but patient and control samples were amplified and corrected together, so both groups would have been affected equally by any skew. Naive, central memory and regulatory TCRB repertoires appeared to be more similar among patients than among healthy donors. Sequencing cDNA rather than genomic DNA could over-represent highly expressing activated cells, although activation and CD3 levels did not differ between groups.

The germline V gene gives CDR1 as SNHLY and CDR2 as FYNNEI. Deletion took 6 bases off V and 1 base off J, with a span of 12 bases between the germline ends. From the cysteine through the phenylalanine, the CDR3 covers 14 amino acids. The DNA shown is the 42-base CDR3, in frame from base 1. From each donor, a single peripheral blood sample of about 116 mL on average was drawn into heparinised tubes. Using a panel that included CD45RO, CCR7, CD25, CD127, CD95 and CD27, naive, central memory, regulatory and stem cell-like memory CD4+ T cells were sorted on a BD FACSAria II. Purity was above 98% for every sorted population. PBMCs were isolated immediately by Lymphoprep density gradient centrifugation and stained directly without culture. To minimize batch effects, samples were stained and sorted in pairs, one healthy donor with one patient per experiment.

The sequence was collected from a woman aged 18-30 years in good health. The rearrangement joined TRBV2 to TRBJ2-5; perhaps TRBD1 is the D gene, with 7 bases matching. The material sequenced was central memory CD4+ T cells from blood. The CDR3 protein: CASRGGQFQETQYF. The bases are TGTGCCAGCAGGGGGGGACAGTTCCAAGAGACCCAGTACTTC.